One sample yielded the 10 T cell receptor beta chains listed below, sequenced in a study of regulatory T cells in long-lasting Graves disease. Time point in this sample: newly diagnosed GD, antithyroid drugs for less than 3 months. PBMC RNA was the source of the TCR library. Sequencing libraries for TCR beta were prepared with iRepertoire HTBI primers and Arm-PCR of CDR3 regions. TCRdb analysed the multiplex PCR reads with MiXCR anew, one entry per CDR3 protein. The sample lists a few hundred thousand distinct CDR3 sequences; roughly 17% were seen once. Separately, the same data were catalogued under a study of T cells in Graves' hyperthyroidism and ophthalmopathy.

The specimen was peripheral blood mononuclear cells (PBMCs), collected at new diagnosis, from a patient treated with antithyroid drugs. The receptor set was obtained from a man aged 40-50 years with Graves disease.

This clonotype has a count of ten or more. The germline gene is not matched at one end of the junction; a read error may be the cause. This chain links TRBV7-7 with TRBJ2-1; D not resolved. The CDR3 runs to 13 residues. The V gene's germline CDR1 is SSHAT and CDR2 FNYEAQ (reference sequence). For the CDR3, the DNA is TGTGCTAGCAGTCCCACAATCAACAATGAGCAGTTCTTC. Translated, it gives CASSPTINNEQFF.

This clonotype was counted once. CDR3 nucleotide sequence: TGTGCCAGCAGCTTGCTGACTTCAGAGCAGTACTTC. Translated, it gives CASSLLTSEQYF. The V and J genes are TRBV11-2 and TRBJ2-7; D is uncertain. This CDR3 has 12 residues. Germline loops: CDR1 SGHAT, CDR2 FQNNGV. V was cut by 3 bases and J by 7 bases, with 10 bases left in between.

This clonotype was observed at least ten times. The rearrangement links TRBV12-3 or TRBV12-4 to TRBJ2-2, with D possibly TRBD1 on 6 matching bases. This CDR3 region has 15 residues. Trimming stripped 4 bases from V and 3 bases from J, with 12 bases between. CDR3 residues: CASSSLRGYTGELFF. CDR3 nucleotide sequence: TGTGCCAGCAGTTCACTCAGGGGATACACCGGGGAGCTGTTTTTT.

This clonotype was recorded many times. CDR3 DNA sequence: TGTGCCAGCAGCAGACGACAGGAACGCGAGCAGTACTTC. Translated: CASSRRQEREQYF. The genes are TRBV3-1 and TRBJ2-7; D is perhaps TRBD1 (6 bases). Germline loops: CDR1 LGHDT, CDR2 YNNKEL (reference sequence). The V and J ends lost 5 bases and 6 bases respectively, with 14 bases between them. This CDR3 comprises 13 residues.

This clonotype was found many times. The chain employs TRBV11-3 and TRBJ2-1, with 8 bases identical to TRBD1. The V segment lost 1 base and the J segment 3 bases; nucleotides outside the gene matches: 8. Germline CDR1 SGHNT, CDR2 YENEEA. This CDR3 spans 17 amino acids. CDR3 DNA sequence: TGTGCCAGCAGCTTAGGACAGGGGCGTACTTACTACAATGAGCAGTTCTTC. Translated: CASSLGQGRTYYNEQFF.

This clonotype was detected many times. The chain couples TRBV28 to TRBJ2-5; D may be TRBD2 (6 bases). The CDR3 has 14 amino acids. Per the germline V gene, CDR1 is MDHEN and CDR2 is SYDVKM. V was shortened by 6 bases and J by 4 bases, with 15 bases between the two germline ends. The chain's CDR3 is CASRRAGGSETQYF. The CDR3, as DNA: TGTGCCAGCAGAAGGGCCGGGGGTTCAGAGACCCAGTACTTC.

This clonotype was picked up a small number of times. The chain is built from TRBV27 and TRBJ1-4; perhaps TRBD1 as D (5 bases). The V end was cut by 3 bases, the J end by 7 bases, with 12 bases between. The CDR3 runs 14 residues. Germline V gene sequence: CDR1 MNHEY, CDR2 SMNVEV (reference sequence). The CDR3, as DNA: TGTGCCAGCAGTTTTGGAGGGAGGGGTGAAAAACTGTTTTTT. Its translation: CASSFGGRGEKLFF.

This clonotype has a count of ten or more. The rearrangement links TRBV7-3 to TRBJ1-1; D unresolved. V was shortened by 1 base and J by 8 bases, with 14 bases between the two germline ends. CDR1 and CDR2 (germline): SGHTA, FQGTGA. CDR3 length: 14 residues. The CDR3 DNA sequence: TGTGCCAGCAGCTTAAACGGCGGGAGGGCCGAAGCTTTCTTT. It is translated as CASSLNGGRAEAFF.

This clonotype was picked up a small number of times. The chain recombines TRBV20-1 with TRBJ1-2; 10 nucleotides match TRBD1. The CDR3 has 15 amino acids. Germline CDR1 is DFQATT and CDR2 is SNEGSKA (reference sequence). The CDR3 DNA sequence: TGCAGGGGGCCGATGGGGACAGGGGAAAACTATGGCTACACCTTC. It is translated as CRGPMGTGENYGYTF.

On this clonotype: One junction end disagrees with the germline gene, perhaps due to a read error. This chain connects TRBV6-2 or TRBV6-3 to TRBJ2-4; TRBD1 agrees at 9 bases. Germline loops: CDR1 MNHEY, CDR2 SVGEGT. There are 14 residues in the CDR3. The DNA of the CDR3 is TGTACCAGCAGTGCGCGGACAGGGGATCATGAGCAGTACTTC. It codes for CTSSARTGDHEQYF.